This TCR beta chain was captured in a study of early T cells in non-severe SARS-CoV-2 infection. The wider study: Chains were unpaired, as sequencing was done on bulk RNA from unsorted whole blood.

From the 5' RACE reads, TCRdb called clonotypes with MiXCR, one entry per CDR3 protein. Of around 98,000 distinct CDR3 sequences listed, around 10% were seen once; the top ten hold around 5.4%. V was clipped by 0 bases and J by 1 base, with 9 bases between them. This CDR3 spans 15 amino acids. Germline lookup yields CDR1 SGDLS and CDR2 YYNGEE. The rearrangement uses TRBV9 and TRBJ2-3; D not certain. This clonotype was sampled from an adult who was a healthcare worker with PCR-confirmed SARS-CoV-2 infection or an uninfected control (not recorded which). Sequences were obtained from whole blood. The CDR3 bases are TGTGCCAGCAGCGTAGAGGTCGGAGGCACAGATACGCAGTATTTT. Translated: CASSVEVGGTDTQYF.